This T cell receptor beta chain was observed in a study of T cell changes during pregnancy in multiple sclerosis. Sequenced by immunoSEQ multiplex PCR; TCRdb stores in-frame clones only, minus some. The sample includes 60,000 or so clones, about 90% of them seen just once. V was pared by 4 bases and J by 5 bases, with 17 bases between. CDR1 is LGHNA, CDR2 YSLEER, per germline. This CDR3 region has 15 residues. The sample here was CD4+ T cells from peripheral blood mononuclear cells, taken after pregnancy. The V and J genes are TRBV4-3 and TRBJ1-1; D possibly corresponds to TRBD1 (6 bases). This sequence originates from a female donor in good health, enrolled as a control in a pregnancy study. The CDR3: CASSPPGGARTEAFF. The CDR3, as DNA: TGCGCCAGCAGCCCCCCGGGGGGGGCTCGGACTGAAGCTTTCTTT.